This T cell receptor beta chain was captured by sequencing in a study of metastatic and nonmetastatic thyroid tumors. Study context: The comparison covered peripheral blood and tumor or nodule tissue in malignant and benign thyroid patients.

Nobody among the patients had been given any treatment before thyroid surgery. Many counts were recorded for this clone. Its antigen is unknown. Trimming cost V 2 bases and J 6 bases; bases outside gene matches: 7. The CDR3 has 16 residues. Germline CDR1 LGHDT, CDR2 YNNKEL (reference sequence). As handled by the study authors: It was from CDR3 differences across clinicopathological groups that a distant-metastasis classifier for papillary thyroid cancer was built. TCRdb reanalyzed the PCR reads with MiXCR. The V and J calls shown here were made by TCRdb, not taken from the authors' results. Here the sample spans tens of thousands of clones, 17% being singletons. Notes on the study in general: In blood and tumor, TCR beta diversity was reportedly significantly higher in malignant thyroid tumors than in benign nodules.

The sample was blood. V and J are TRBV3-1 and TRBJ2-2, with 9 bases aligning to TRBD1. The sequence came from a male donor with papillary thyroid cancer or a benign thyroid nodule (not recorded which). Some clones in this sample may be carry-over from other donors' samples. The CDR3 DNA is TGTGCCAGCAGCCAAATGTTGGGACAGGGATCCGGGGAGCTGTTTTTT. Translating it yields CASSQMLGQGSGELFF.